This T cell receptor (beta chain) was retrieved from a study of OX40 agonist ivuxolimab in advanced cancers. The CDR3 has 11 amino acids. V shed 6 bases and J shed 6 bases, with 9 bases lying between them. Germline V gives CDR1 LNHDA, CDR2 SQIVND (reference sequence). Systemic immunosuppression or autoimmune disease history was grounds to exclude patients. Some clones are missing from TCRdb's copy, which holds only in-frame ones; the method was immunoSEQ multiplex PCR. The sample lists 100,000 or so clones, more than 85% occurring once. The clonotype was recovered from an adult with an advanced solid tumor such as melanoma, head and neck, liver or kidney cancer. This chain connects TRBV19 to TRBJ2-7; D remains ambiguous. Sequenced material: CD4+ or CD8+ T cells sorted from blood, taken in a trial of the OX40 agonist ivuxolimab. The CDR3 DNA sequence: TGTGCCAGTAGCCCCGGTGGCGAGCAGTACTTC. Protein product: CASSPGGEQYF.